This TCR beta chain stems from a study of T cell repertoires in cytomegalovirus infection. At the level of the study: Shared public TCR beta signatures pointed to both CMV infection and a matching HLA type.

There are many counts of this clonotype. The antigen remains unidentified. V was shortened by 8 bases and J by 1 base, with 5 bases between the two germline ends. The germline CDR1 and CDR2 sequences are SGHTA and FQGNSA. The CDR3 extends over 11 amino acids. Overall study findings and caveats: Identification of carriers of CMV plus the relevant HLA was performed using cumulative public TCR beta family frequency.

One entry per CDR3 protein, called by TCRdb with MiXCR from the reads. The data contain about 110,000 distinct CDR3 sequences, roughly 9.1% of them seen just once; the ten biggest clones take up around a third. Sequenced material: PBMCs, sequenced either directly or after in vitro stimulation (not recorded which). The chain recombines TRBV7-2 with TRBJ1-2; D not resolved. This sequence was found in a human donor in good health (CMV status not recorded). Some clones in this sample may be carry-over from other donors' samples. CDR3 protein: CASPNNYGYTF. CDR3 coding DNA: TGTGCCAGCCCGAATAACTATGGCTACACCTTC. The complete variable domain, with remaining parts taken from reference TRBV7-2 and TRBJ1-2, reads GAGVSQSPSNKVTEKGKDVELRCDPISGHTALYWYRQSLGQGLEFLIYFQGNSAPDKSGLPSDRFSAERTGGSVSTLTIQRTQQEDSAVYLCASPNNYGYTFGSGTRLTVV.